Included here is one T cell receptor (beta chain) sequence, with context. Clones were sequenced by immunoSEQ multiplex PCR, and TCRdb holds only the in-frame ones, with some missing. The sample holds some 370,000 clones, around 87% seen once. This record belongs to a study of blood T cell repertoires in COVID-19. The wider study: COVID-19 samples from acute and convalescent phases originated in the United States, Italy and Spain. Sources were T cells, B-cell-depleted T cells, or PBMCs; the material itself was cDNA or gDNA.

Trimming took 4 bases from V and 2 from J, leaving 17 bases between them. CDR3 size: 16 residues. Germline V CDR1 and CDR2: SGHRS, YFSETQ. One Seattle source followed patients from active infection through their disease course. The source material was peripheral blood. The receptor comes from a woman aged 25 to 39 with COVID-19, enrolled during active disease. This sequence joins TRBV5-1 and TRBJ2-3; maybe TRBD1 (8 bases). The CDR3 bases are TGCGCCAGCAGCCTGCGACAGGGGAGGGCCACAGATACGCAGTATTTT. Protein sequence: CASSLRQGRATDTQYF.